Following are 29 T cell receptor beta chains from one sample sequenced in a study of shared clonotypes between healthy human individuals (dated by TCRdb to 2019 to 2021). The method was the immunoSEQ multiplex PCR assay. The table comes from immuneACCESS by way of TCRdb, which keeps in-frame sequences with V and J called. Part of the clones is missing from these tables; in studies checked, under half for an unresolved V gene and the rest for unknown reasons. This sample holds fewer than 3 million clones; 85% to 95% were observed only once. 0.37% of the sample is in the top ten clones. Sequencing was carried out using naive CD4+ T cells from PBMCs. This specimen's cell subset or site label, interpreted: CD45RA+ positively selected. The receptors here all came from a young man in good health. Some clones in this sample may be carry-over from other donors' samples.

This chain uses TRBV5-1 with TRBJ2-7; a possible D gene is TRBD1 (6 bases). This CDR3 has 16 residues. Germline V gene sequence: CDR1 SGHRS, CDR2 YFSETQ. V dropped 4 bases and J dropped 0 bases, with 17 bases sitting between them. CDR3 amino acids: CASSPPGTQLSYEQYF. CDR3 nucleotide sequence: TGCGCCAGCAGCCCCCCCGGGACACAGCTCTCCTACGAGCAGTACTTC.

The CDR3 DNA reads as TGTGCCAGTAGTATGGGCTACAGGGATGTAACTGAAGCTTTCTTT. It translates to CASSMGYRDVTEAFF. This rearrangement joins TRBV19 to TRBJ1-1, with D tentatively TRBD1 (6 bases). Germline assignment: CDR1 LNHDA and CDR2 SQIVND (reference sequence). CDR3 length: 15 residues. The V end lost 3 bases, the J end lost 5 bases, and 16 bases lay between the germline ends.

The chain has TRBV2 and TRBJ1-2; D is uncertain. Trimming cost V 6 bases and J 10 bases, with 18 bases left between them. The germline CDR1 and CDR2 sequences are SNHLY and FYNNEI. The CDR3 sequence is 13 residues long. This CDR3 reads CASRDRAVGDYTF. CDR3 nucleotide sequence: TGTGCCAGCAGAGATCGAGCCGTCGGGGACTACACCTTC.

The genes are TRBV18 and TRBJ1-5; D may be TRBD1 (5 bases). This CDR3 region has 14 residues. V was clipped by 4 bases and J by 2 bases, with 9 bases between them. Germline CDR1 is KGHSH and CDR2 is LQKENI. The CDR3 DNA reads TGTGCCAGCTCACTGGGACGGGGCAATCAGCCCCAGCATTTT. This translates into CASSLGRGNQPQHF.

The chain combines TRBV5-6 with TRBJ1-2; possibly TRBD1 for D (6 bases). Germline values: CDR1 SGHDT, CDR2 YYEEEE. Trimming shortened V by 6 bases and J by 2 bases, and 11 bases separated the two germline ends. The CDR3 consists of 13 residues. CDR3 sequence reads: CASTQQGNYGYTF. The CDR3 region has the DNA TGTGCCAGCACCCAGCAGGGGAACTATGGCTACACCTTC.

This chain joins TRBV18 and TRBJ2-5; maybe TRBD1 (5 bases). V lost 3 bases, J lost 4 bases, and 12 bases lay in between. Germline CDR1 is KGHSH and CDR2 is LQKENI. CDR3 size: 14 residues. The CDR3 DNA follows: TGTGCCAGCTCACCCGTGGACACGGGAGAGACCCAGTACTTC. Its translation: CASSPVDTGETQYF.

This clone turned up a few times. The chain carries TRBV2 and TRBJ1-5; TRBD1 matches at 9 bases. The CDR3 is 15 amino acids. Germline V gene lookup returns CDR1 SNHLY and CDR2 FYNNEI. Trimming at V came to 6 bases and at J to 2 bases, leaving 5 bases not matched to a gene. This CDR3 reads CASRDRDRGNQPQHF. The CDR3 DNA reads as TGTGCCAGCAGGGACCGGGACAGGGGCAATCAGCCCCAGCATTTT.

Worth noting for this clone: This same CDR3 is encoded by further DNA sequences in the sample. V gene TRBV28 combines with J gene TRBJ1-1; 7 bases match TRBD1. The CDR3 has 14 amino acids. Germline V CDR1 and CDR2: MDHEN, SYDVKM. V lost 3 bases to trimming and J lost 1 base; unmatched junction nucleotides: 2. CDR3 nucleotides: TGTGCCAGCAGTTTGAGGACAGGGAACACTGAAGCTTTCTTT. Its translation: CASSLRTGNTEAFF.

The chain combines TRBV18 with TRBJ1-1; D is undetermined. Germline V gene data show CDR1 as KGHSH and CDR2 as LQKENI. This CDR3 has 13 residues. V was shortened by 0 bases and J by 10 bases, with 12 bases between the two germline ends. CDR3 nucleotides: TGTGCCAGCTCACCACCGGTGTCTCGGGGAGCTTTCTTT. This codes for CASSPPVSRGAFF.

The chain recombines TRBV29-1 with TRBJ1-1; TRBD1 agrees at 7 bases. The CDR3 length is 14 residues. V shed 6 bases, J shed 4 bases, and the junction held 11 bases outside the gene matches. Germline-derived CDR1 and CDR2 are SQVTM and ANQGSEA. In nucleotides, the CDR3 is TGCAGCGTGACCCTCACAGGGGAGGGCACTGAAGCTTTCTTT. It codes for CSVTLTGEGTEAFF.

The V call is TRBV21-1, the J call TRBJ1-1. TRBV21-1 is a documented pseudogene. The CDR3 spans 14 residues. CDR3 coding DNA: TGTGCCAGCAGCAAAGCCAAAGGGAAGGCTGAAGCTTTCTTT. This codes for CASSKAKGKAEAFF.

The chain joins TRBV28 to TRBJ2-2; 9 bases are shared with TRBD2. CDR3 size: 16 residues. Trimming at V came to 7 bases and at J to 2 bases, leaving 8 bases not matched to a gene. Per the germline V gene, CDR1 is MDHEN and CDR2 is SYDVKM. Here the CDR3 DNA reads TGTGCCAGCACCGCCTGGCGGGAGGGCAACACCGGGGAGCTGTTTTTT. It encodes CASTAWREGNTGELFF.

This clone was recorded once. For the CDR3, the DNA is TGTGCCAGCAGCCAAACGGGACTACCTTCAAGCAATGAGCAGTTCTTC. Protein product: CASSQTGLPSSNEQFF. The V call is TRBV4-2, the J call TRBJ2-1; 7 bases fit TRBD2. V trimming: 2 bases; J trimming: 6 bases; junction bases outside the gene matches: 10. Germline values: CDR1 LGHNA, CDR2 YNFKEQ. The CDR3 is 16 residues long.

As to this clone: Other DNA sequences from this sample encode an identical CDR3 as well. V and J are TRBV20-1 and TRBJ1-1; D remains unclear. Germline CDR1 is DFQATT and CDR2 is SNEGSKA (reference sequence). The length of the CDR3 is 11 residues. Trimming removed 5 bases from V and 5 bases from J, with 9 bases in between. The CDR3 reads CSASSRTEAFF. The CDR3, as DNA: TGCAGTGCTTCATCCCGGACTGAAGCTTTCTTT.

Turning to this clone: At the DNA level, this CDR3 is encoded by other sequences in the same sample as well. V gene TRBV25-1 combines with J gene TRBJ1-2, with TRBD1 matching 9 bases. V dropped 5 bases and J dropped 5; count of bases not matched to a gene: 6. Germline V gene lookup returns CDR1 MGHDK and CDR2 SYGVNS. CDR3 length equals 14 residues. The CDR3 DNA reads as TGTGCCAGCAGTCCTCAGACAGGGGGGTATGGCTACACCTTC. Amino acids: CASSPQTGGYGYTF.

The chain uses TRBV7-2 and TRBJ1-4; D is uncertain. V was clipped by 5 bases and J by 0 bases, with 10 bases between them. In germline, CDR1 is SGHTA, CDR2 FQGNSA. The CDR3 runs to 15 residues. The CDR3 spells CASSAQSSTNEKLFF. The CDR3 region has the DNA TGTGCCAGCAGCGCGCAGAGTTCAACTAATGAAAAACTGTTTTTT.

This clone was observed a few times. The rearrangement links TRBV18 to TRBJ1-5; TRBD1 might be the D (6 bases). The length of the CDR3 is 15 residues. The germline gives CDR1 KGHSH, CDR2 LQKENI. Trimming stripped 5 bases from V and 0 bases from J, with 11 bases between. CDR3 sequence (DNA): TGTGCCAGCTCAGAACAGGGAAATAGCAATCAGCCCCAGCATTTT. Its protein product is CASSEQGNSNQPQHF.

This clone was seen just once. CDR3 protein: CASSVEGPGLAGHTDTQYF. In nucleotides, the CDR3 is TGTGCCAGCAGCGTAGAGGGTCCTGGACTAGCGGGACACACAGATACGCAGTATTTT. The J gene is TRBJ2-3, the V gene TRBV9; TRBD2 aligns across 12 bases. CDR1 SGDLS and CDR2 YYNGEE come from the germline V gene. This CDR3 region has 19 residues. V lost 0 bases and J lost 2; bases outside the gene matches: 10.

This clone was seen a handful of times. The V and J genes are TRBV30 and TRBJ2-4; no definite D call. The CDR3 contains 11 residues. Looked up from germline, CDR1 is GTSNPN and CDR2 is SVGIG (reference sequence). With 5 bases removed from V and 6 bases from J, the gap between germline ends came to 8 bases. The CDR3 sequence: CAWGKGNIQYF. CDR3 sequence (DNA): TGTGCCTGGGGGAAGGGAAACATTCAGTACTTC.

The chain carries TRBV19 and TRBJ2-7, with 9 nucleotides matching TRBD1. V lost 4 bases to trimming and J lost 6 bases; unmatched junction nucleotides: 10. Germline CDR1 reads LNHDA; CDR2 reads SQIVND (reference sequence). This CDR3 has 15 amino acids. The CDR3 DNA follows: TGTGCCAGTAGTAAATACCGGGACAGGGCTCCCGAGCAGTACTTC. Protein: CASSKYRDRAPEQYF.

The rearrangement uses TRBV27 and TRBJ2-5, with no clear D. The CDR3 runs to 14 residues. The V gene's germline CDR1 is MNHEY and CDR2 SMNVEV (reference sequence). Trimming removed 4 bases at V and 5 bases at J, with 14 bases between. This CDR3 reads CASSSLGLRETQYF. In nucleotides, the CDR3 is TGTGCCAGCAGTTCCCTTGGTCTGCGGGAGACCCAGTACTTC.

The rearrangement uses TRBV30 and TRBJ2-7; maybe TRBD1 (5 bases). The length of the CDR3 is 14 residues. Germline V gene sequence: CDR1 GTSNPN, CDR2 SVGIG (reference sequence). Trimming removed 3 bases at V and 3 bases at J, with 15 bases between. CDR3 nucleotides: TGTGCCTGGAGGCCAGGGAAGGTACACTACGAGCAGTACTTC. Its protein product is CAWRPGKVHYEQYF.

The chain recombines TRBV4-1 with TRBJ2-7, with TRBD2 matching 11 bases. The germline V gene has CDR1 MGHRA and CDR2 YSYEKL. The CDR3 length is 14 residues. V lost 6 bases, J lost 1 base, and 2 bases stayed unmatched. The CDR3 region has the DNA TGCGCCAGCAGGCGACTAGCGGGATCCTACGAGCAGTACTTC. The encoded protein is CASRRLAGSYEQYF.

The chain joins TRBV27 to TRBJ2-3; a weak D match, TRBD2 (6 bases). Germline CDR1 MNHEY, CDR2 SMNVEV (reference sequence). This CDR3 region has 17 residues. With 4 bases removed from V and 4 bases from J, the gap between germline ends came to 21 bases. The CDR3 reads CASSSLLTSTSADTQYF. The CDR3 nucleotides read TGTGCCAGCAGTTCCCTCCTGACTAGTACATCCGCAGATACGCAGTATTTT.

This sequence joins TRBV30 and TRBJ1-2; D remains unclear. CDR3 length: 14 residues. Looked up from germline, CDR1 is GTSNPN and CDR2 is SVGIG (reference sequence). V was cut by 6 bases and J by 4 bases, with 18 bases left in between. CDR3 coding DNA: TGTGCCTGCTATACCTCCTGGGTGGGCTATGGCTACACCTTC. It codes for CACYTSWVGYGYTF.

The rearrangement uses TRBV5-1 and TRBJ1-1, with D unclear. The CDR3 length is 15 residues. CDR1 is SGHRS, CDR2 YFSETQ, per germline. V lost 0 bases and J lost 1, with 10 bases in between. The CDR3 spells CASSLEAITNTEAFF. Written as DNA, the CDR3 is TGCGCCAGCAGCTTGGAGGCTATTACGAACACTGAAGCTTTCTTT.

The V and J genes are TRBV7-3 and TRBJ2-5; D uncertain. The CDR3 runs 13 residues. Trimming pared 3 bases from V and 6 bases from J, leaving 11 bases between. Germline CDR1 and CDR2: SGHTA and FQGTGA. The chain's CDR3 is CASSFSGPQTQYF. The CDR3 nucleotides read TGTGCCAGCAGCTTTTCCGGGCCCCAGACCCAGTACTTC.

About this clone itself: Other DNA sequences in the sample encode the same CDR3. The V and J genes are TRBV19 and TRBJ2-1; no firm D call. V lost 2 bases to trimming and J lost 7 bases, with 3 bases between them. CDR3 size: 11 residues. Germline CDR1 is LNHDA and CDR2 is SQIVND (reference sequence). Written as DNA, the CDR3 is TGTGCCAGTAGTATACTAAATGAGCAGTTCTTC. It codes for CASSILNEQFF.

In regard to this clone: The same CDR3 also results from other DNA sequences found in this sample. The chain links TRBV5-1 to TRBJ1-3, with D uncertain. The CDR3 runs 14 residues. The V end was cut by 0 bases, the J end by 0 bases, with 4 bases between. The germline gives CDR1 SGHRS, CDR2 YFSETQ. CDR3 protein: CASSLASSGNTIYF. The CDR3 DNA reads TGCGCCAGCAGCTTGGCGAGCTCTGGAAACACCATATATTTT.